What follows are 2 T cell receptor beta chains derived from one specimen sequenced in a study of blood T cell repertoires in COVID-19. TCRdb's copy holds only in-frame clones and misses some; the assay was immunoSEQ multiplex PCR. The repertoire consists of just under 350,000 clones, with about 83% occurring once and the leading ten covering almost 3%. Sequenced material: peripheral blood. All receptors derive from a man between 25 and 39 years old with active or convalescent COVID-19.

V and J are TRBV4-1 and TRBJ1-2; D possibly corresponds to TRBD1 (6 bases). V was pared by 1 base and J by 5 bases, with 20 bases between. CDR1 and CDR2 (germline): MGHRA, YSYEKL. The CDR3 covers 17 residues. CDR3 sequence (DNA): TGCGCCAGCAGCCAAGGGTTGACTGGACAGCGTCTGTATGGCTACACCTTC. Protein product: CASSQGLTGQRLYGYTF.

V is TRBV7-2 and J is TRBJ1-5; TRBD1 matches 11 bases. The germline gives CDR1 SGHTA, CDR2 FQGNSA. The CDR3 is 16 amino acids. The V segment lost 4 bases and the J segment 4 bases; nucleotides outside the gene matches: 6. Here the CDR3 DNA reads TGTGCCAGCAGCTGGACTGGGACAGGGGGTAATCAGCCCCAGCATTTT. Amino acid sequence: CASSWTGTGGNQPQHF.